This entry describes one T cell receptor (beta chain). Its antigen is currently unknown. Germline V lookup: CDR1 LNHDA, CDR2 SQIVND (reference sequence). The CDR3 runs 11 residues. V lost 7 bases, J lost 9 bases, and 10 bases lay in between. This specimen comes from a study of OX40 agonist ivuxolimab in advanced cancers. Broader study findings: Doses of 0.1 to 3.0 mg/kg were accompanied by clonal expansion of CD4+ and CD8+ blood T cells by week 6. In general, CD8+ T cells held more expanded clones than CD4+ did, on average.

Sequenced by immunoSEQ multiplex PCR; TCRdb stores in-frame clones only, minus some. This table holds about 68,000 clones, about nine tenths found once. Excluded were patients having autoimmune disease history or systemic immunosuppression. The source material was CD4+ or CD8+ T cells sorted from blood, sampled in a trial of the OX40 agonist ivuxolimab. The source is an adult with an advanced solid tumor such as melanoma, head and neck, liver or kidney cancer. The chain carries TRBV19 and TRBJ2-1; D unclear. The CDR3 here is CASTMESEQFF. The CDR3 DNA sequence: TGTGCCAGTACCATGGAGAGTGAGCAGTTCTTC.